Listed below are T cell receptor beta chains from one sample, sequenced in a study of shared clonotypes between healthy human individuals. Repertoires were generated with immunoSEQ multiplex PCR, while TCRdb's copy carries only in-frame clones and drops some. The profile shows 2 million to 3 million clones, over 85% of them singletons. Sequenced sample: naive CD4+ T cells from PBMCs. These receptors all come from a man between 18 and 29 years old in good health. Some clones in this sample may be carry-over from other donors' samples. The CDR3 runs from the conserved cysteine through the conserved F or W. A D gene is named only where the DNA matches it firmly. The listing skips clone size in some rows; elsewhere it reads once, few, many or a size class.

j_gene	abundance	len	d_gene	v_gene	CDR3nt	CDR3aa
TRBJ2-2	once	14	-	TRBV14	TGTGCCAGCAGCCGCGTTAGCAACACCGGGGAGCTGTTTTTT	CASSRVSNTGELFF
TRBJ1-2	-	15	-	TRBV19	TGTGCCAGTAGTGACGGGCAGGAAAGTAGCTATGGCTACACCTTC	CASSDGQESSYGYTF
TRBJ2-3	-	14	-	TRBV29-1	TGCAGCGTTGTGGTTGGCCCCCAATCAGATACGCAGTATTTT	CSVVVGPQSDTQYF
TRBJ2-7	-	13	TRBD1	TRBV27	TGTGCCAGCACCAGCGACAGGGGCTACGAGCAGTACTTC	CASTSDRGYEQYF
TRBJ2-2	-	17	TRBD1	TRBV7-9	TGTGCCAGCAGCTCAGCCTTGGGACAGTCGAGCACCGGGGAGCTGTTTTTT	CASSSALGQSSTGELFF
TRBJ2-3	once	12	-	TRBV7-6	TGTGCCAGCAGCTTGGACCGGGATACGCAGTATTTT	CASSLDRDTQYF
TRBJ1-5	-	16	TRBD1	TRBV6-6	TGTGCCAGCAGTTACTCGCAGGGGGGAAGCAATCAGCCCCAGCATTTT	CASSYSQGGSNQPQHF
TRBJ2-3	-	15	-	TRBV7-6	TGTGCCAGCAGCCGACGAGGACAAAACACAGATACGCAGTATTTT	CASSRRGQNTDTQYF
TRBJ1-1	-	13	-	TRBV5-1	TGCGCCAGCAGCCGGGTAATGAACACTGAAGCTTTCTTT	CASSRVMNTEAFF
TRBJ2-7	-	15	-	TRBV9	TGTGCCAGCAGCGTAGAGGGTACGACGGTCCACGAGCAGTACTTC	CASSVEGTTVHEQYF
TRBJ2-5	-	13	-	TRBV5-1	TGCGCCAGCAGCACCGGGGGCGAAGAGACCCAGTACTTC	CASSTGGEETQYF
TRBJ2-1	-	15	TRBD1	TRBV30	TGTGCCTGGAACAGGGGTAGTAAAAACACCAATGAGCAGTTCTTC	CAWNRGSKNTNEQFF
TRBJ2-5	-	11	-	TRBV4-2	TGTGCCAGCAGACAAGGGGAGACCCAGTACTTC	CASRQGETQYF
TRBJ1-5	-	15	-	TRBV28	TGTGCCAGCAGGTCTAATCGATATAGCAATCAGCCCCAGCATTTT	CASRSNRYSNQPQHF
TRBJ2-2	-	16	TRBD2	TRBV7-9	TGTGCCAGCAGCACAAGACTAGCGGGAGCCACCGGGGAGCTGTTTTTT	CASSTRLAGATGELFF
TRBJ2-7	-	15	-	TRBV19	TGTGCCAGTAGTAGGACATTATCGAACACCTACGAGCAGTACTTC	CASSRTLSNTYEQYF
TRBJ2-7	-	14	-	TRBV2	TGTGCCAGCAGTGAACGGTGGGACATTTACGAGCAGTACTTC	CASSERWDIYEQYF
TRBJ2-5	-	15	TRBD2	TRBV6-5	TGTGCCAGCAGTTACCAGGGAGGGCTGGCAGAGACCCAGTACTTC	CASSYQGGLAETQYF
TRBJ2-7	-	14	TRBD2	TRBV15	TGTGCCACTGCCTTAGCGGGGGGGCACTACGAGCAGTACTTC	CATALAGGHYEQYF
TRBJ1-1	-	13	-	TRBV7-8	TGTGCCAGCAGCATAGGACTCGCGACTGAAGCTTTCTTT	CASSIGLATEAFF
TRBJ2-7	once	11	-	TRBV29-1	TGCAGCGTTGCTGTGTCCTACGAGCAGTACTTC	CSVAVSYEQYF
TRBJ2-1	-	12	TRBD2	TRBV7-9	TGTGCCAGCAGCTTCGGCCTAGCGGGTGAGTTCTTC	CASSFGLAGEFF
TRBJ2-1	-	12	-	TRBV7-9	TGTGCCAGCAGCTCTCAGGGTAATGAGCAGTTCTTC	CASSSQGNEQFF
TRBJ2-7	-	12	-	TRBV5-1	TGCGCCAGCAGCTTCCCTAGCGACGAGCAGTACTTC	CASSFPSDEQYF
TRBJ2-5	-	15	-	TRBV5-1	TGCGCCAGCAGCTTGATCGGGATAGGAGAGGAGACCCAGTACTTC	CASSLIGIGEETQYF
TRBJ1-3	-	16	-	TRBV5-1	TGCGCCAGCAGCTTGGGGGCAGGGAGGTCTGGAAACACCATATATTTT	CASSLGAGRSGNTIYF
TRBJ2-2	once	15	TRBD1	TRBV28	TGTGCCAGCAGGAAACAGGGGTCGAACACCGGGGAGCTGTTTTTT	CASRKQGSNTGELFF
TRBJ2-7	-	12	-	TRBV14	TGTGCCAGCAGCCGACATGACAGCCAGCAGTACTTC	CASSRHDSQQYF
TRBJ2-7	-	15	TRBD1	TRBV10-3	TGTGCCATCAGTGAAGGGACAGGGGCCTCCTACGAGCAGTACTTC	CAISEGTGASYEQYF
TRBJ2-5	-	15	TRBD2	TRBV29-1	TGCAGCGTTGAGGGTGAGGCGGGAGCAGTAGGGACCCAGTACTTC	CSVEGEAGAVGTQYF
TRBJ2-1	few	14	TRBD2	TRBV30	TGTGCCCGCGGTAGCGGGAGAGGCGACAATGAGCAGTTCTTC	CARGSGRGDNEQFF
TRBJ1-5	-	15	TRBD1	TRBV5-8	TGTGCCAGCAGCGTAGGGGGCCCTAGCAATCAGCCCCAGCATTTT	CASSVGGPSNQPQHF
TRBJ2-2	once	17	TRBD2	TRBV7-2	TGTGCCAGCAGCCCTCCCGGACTAGCGGGACGGGGCGGGGAGCTGTTTTTT	CASSPPGLAGRGGELFF
TRBJ1-1	few	14	-	TRBV5-1	TGCGCCAGCAGCATCGGGACACAGAACACTGAAGCTTTCTTT	CASSIGTQNTEAFF
TRBJ2-3	once	12	-	TRBV7-3	TGTGCCAGCAGCGTCCACGCAGATACGCAGTATTTT	CASSVHADTQYF
TRBJ2-7	once	15	-	TRBV7-3	TGTGCCAGCAGCTTAACTTATGGGGTACCCTACGAGCAGTACTTC	CASSLTYGVPYEQYF
TRBJ2-2	-	16	-	TRBV5-1	TGCGCCAGCAGCTTAGATGGGTACGGCCTGGGCGGGGAGCTGTTTTTT	CASSLDGYGLGGELFF
TRBJ2-7	-	14	-	TRBV10-3	TGTGCCATCAGACCCGGGACGGTCTCCTACGAGCAGTACTTC	CAIRPGTVSYEQYF
TRBJ1-2	-	14	-	TRBV5-1	TGCGCCAGCAACCAACAGGGTTCCAACTATGGCTACACCTTC	CASNQQGSNYGYTF
TRBJ1-2	once	14	-	TRBV29-1	TGCAGCGCCACGCGGGGGGTCGGAGCGGGAGGCTACACCTTC	CSATRGVGAGGYTF
TRBJ2-1	-	16	-	TRBV9	TGTGCCAGCAGCTCAGGGTCGGCCTCCCCCTACAATGAGCAGTTCTTC	CASSSGSASPYNEQFF
TRBJ1-1	-	13	-	TRBV30	TGTGCCTGGAGTACTTCAATGAACACTGAAGCTTTCTTT	CAWSTSMNTEAFF
TRBJ2-7	-	15	-	TRBV6-5	TGTGCCAGCAGTCAGGTGGAGACAAAGGCCTACGAGCAGTACTTC	CASSQVETKAYEQYF